Listed below are T cell receptor beta chains from one sample, sequenced in a study of T cell responses to AZD1222 COVID-19 vaccine. Clones were sequenced by immunoSEQ multiplex PCR, and TCRdb holds only the in-frame ones, with some missing. The table has some 170,000 clones, 85% to 90% seen once. The sample consisted of peripheral blood, taken 28 days after the second dose of the MenACWY control vaccine. The receptors stem from an adult who received the MenACWY meningococcal vaccine as a control. Each CDR3 is given with its conserved first and last residue. The D gene is left open where the match is weak. Rows may omit the clone size; those that give it use once, few, many or a size class.

D: TRBD1
V: TRBV5-6
size: -
J: TRBJ1-6
DNA: TGTGCCAGCAGCCCGGACAGGGGCGATAATTCACCCCTCCACTTT
CDR3: CASSPDRGDNSPLHF

D: TRBD1
V: TRBV27
size: -
J: TRBJ2-7
DNA: TGTGCCAGCAGCTCCTGGACAGGGGAGAACGAGCAGTACTTC
CDR3: CASSSWTGENEQYF

D: -
V: TRBV5-1
size: -
J: TRBJ1-1
DNA: TGCGCCAGCAGCTTCGACGTACAAGCCTTTACGAACACTGAAGCTTTCTTT
CDR3: CASSFDVQAFTNTEAFF

D: -
V: TRBV28
size: -
J: TRBJ1-2
DNA: TGTGCCAGCAGTTTAGAGGGCCAGGAATACTATGGCTACACCTTC
CDR3: CASSLEGQEYYGYTF

D: TRBD2
V: TRBV5-1
size: -
J: TRBJ2-1
DNA: TGCGCCAGCGTTAGCGGGACCCCCGGGAGGGGGCAGTTCTTC
CDR3: CASVSGTPGRGQFF

D: -
V: TRBV19
size: -
J: TRBJ1-2
DNA: TGTGCCAGTAGTATCCGAGGGAATGGCTACACCTTC
CDR3: CASSIRGNGYTF

D: -
V: TRBV3-1/TRBV3-2
size: -
J: TRBJ1-1
DNA: TGTGCCAGCAGTGCGTTGGTGAACACTGAAGCTTTCTTT
CDR3: CASSALVNTEAFF

D: -
V: TRBV6-1
size: few
J: TRBJ1-5
DNA: TGTGCCAGCAGTGACCAGGGGTTCAATCAGCCCCAGCATTTT
CDR3: CASSDQGFNQPQHF

D: -
V: TRBV7-6
size: -
J: TRBJ1-2
DNA: TGTGCCAGCAGCTTAACGGCAGGGGATAACTATGGCTACACCTTC
CDR3: CASSLTAGDNYGYTF

D: -
V: TRBV7-2
size: -
J: TRBJ1-3
DNA: TGTGCCAGCAGCTCCCGGACAGTGGTGAGGCCCTCTGGAAACACCATATATTTT
CDR3: CASSSRTVVRPSGNTIYF

D: -
V: TRBV11-2
size: -
J: TRBJ2-1
DNA: TGTGCCAGCAGCTTTCCCCCGACAGCGACCAATGAGCAGTTCTTC
CDR3: CASSFPPTATNEQFF

D: TRBD1
V: TRBV29-1
size: -
J: TRBJ1-2
DNA: TGCAGCGTCCGAGACAGGGGGTTTCATGGCTACACCTTC
CDR3: CSVRDRGFHGYTF

D: -
V: TRBV14
size: -
J: TRBJ1-2
DNA: TGTGCCAGCAGCCAACCGGGCACCTATGGCTACACCTTC
CDR3: CASSQPGTYGYTF

D: -
V: TRBV6-5
size: -
J: TRBJ1-2
DNA: TGTGCCAGCAGTTTTAGGAGACCAGTGATTAACTATGGCTACACCTTC
CDR3: CASSFRRPVINYGYTF

D: -
V: TRBV11-2
size: -
J: TRBJ1-1
DNA: TGTGCCAGCAGCCTTTGGAAGGGAGGAAACACTGAAGCTTTCTTT
CDR3: CASSLWKGGNTEAFF

D: -
V: TRBV2
size: -
J: TRBJ2-5
DNA: TGTGCCAGCAGTGAAGTAGGAGCGGATCAAGAGACCCAGTACTTC
CDR3: CASSEVGADQETQYF

D: -
V: TRBV29-1
size: -
J: TRBJ1-1
DNA: TGCAGCGTTGAAGATCGGGCCCGGGTCACTGAAGCTTTCTTT
CDR3: CSVEDRARVTEAFF

D: TRBD1
V: TRBV7-2
size: -
J: TRBJ1-2
DNA: TGTGCCAGCAGGCCCGGGACAGGCTATGGCTACACCTTC
CDR3: CASRPGTGYGYTF

D: -
V: TRBV9
size: -
J: TRBJ1-2
DNA: TGTGCCAGCAGCGTTAGGGACGATACAGGGTATGGCTACACCTTC
CDR3: CASSVRDDTGYGYTF

D: -
V: TRBV6-2/TRBV6-3
size: -
J: TRBJ1-2
DNA: TGTGCCAGCAGTTACTCAACAGGGATCTATGGCTACACCTTC
CDR3: CASSYSTGIYGYTF

D: -
V: TRBV27
size: -
J: TRBJ1-3
DNA: TGTGCCAGCAGAGCCCGCAGCTCTGGAAACACCATATATTTT
CDR3: CASRARSSGNTIYF

D: TRBD2
V: TRBV28
size: -
J: TRBJ2-7
DNA: TGTGCCAGCGACGGGACTAGCGGCTCCTACGAGCAGTACTTC
CDR3: CASDGTSGSYEQYF

D: -
V: TRBV19
size: once
J: TRBJ1-4
DNA: TGTGCCAGTAGTGTACAGGACGTCGCCGAAAAACTGTTTTTT
CDR3: CASSVQDVAEKLFF

D: -
V: TRBV30
size: -
J: TRBJ1-3
DNA: TGTGCCTGGAGTGTCGGGGCGGGAAACACCATATATTTT
CDR3: CAWSVGAGNTIYF

D: TRBD1
V: TRBV5-6
size: -
J: TRBJ2-6
DNA: TGTGCCAGCAGCTTGGGACAGGGGGCTGGGGCCAACGTCCTGACTTTC
CDR3: CASSLGQGAGANVLTF

D: -
V: TRBV6-9
size: -
J: TRBJ2-4
DNA: TGTGCCAGCAGTTATTGGGCAGCTATAGCCAAAAACATTCAGTACTTC
CDR3: CASSYWAAIAKNIQYF

D: -
V: TRBV3-1/TRBV3-2
size: -
J: TRBJ2-4
DNA: TGTGCCAGCAGCCCCAAGCCTGGGGGAATGGTCGGCAAAAACATTCAGTACTTC
CDR3: CASSPKPGGMVGKNIQYF

D: -
V: TRBV6-2/TRBV6-3
size: -
J: TRBJ1-5
DNA: TGTGCCAGCAGTGCCGTCGGGGTGAGCAATCAGCCCCAGCATTTT
CDR3: CASSAVGVSNQPQHF

D: -
V: TRBV28
size: once
J: TRBJ1-2
DNA: TGTGCTACAAACCCCCACAGGGATGGAGGCTACACCTTC
CDR3: CATNPHRDGGYTF

D: TRBD2
V: TRBV7-6
size: -
J: TRBJ2-1
DNA: TGTGCCAGCAGCTTCCAGGGACTAGCGGGGTTCAATGAGCAGTTCTTC
CDR3: CASSFQGLAGFNEQFF

D: -
V: TRBV5-4
size: -
J: TRBJ1-4
DNA: TGTGCCAGCAGCTTGGACTCGGGGGAAAAACTGTTTTTT
CDR3: CASSLDSGEKLFF

D: TRBD1
V: TRBV7-2
size: -
J: TRBJ1-4
DNA: TGTGCCAGCAGCTTGTACAGGGGAAAACTGTTTTTT
CDR3: CASSLYRGKLFF

D: -
V: TRBV7-9
size: -
J: TRBJ1-2
DNA: TGTGCCAGCAGCTATTGGGAAAACTATGGCTACACCTTC
CDR3: CASSYWENYGYTF

D: -
V: TRBV6-5
size: -
J: TRBJ1-2
DNA: TGTGCCAGCAGAACCGGGACACACCAGGGTTCTGGCTACACCTTC
CDR3: CASRTGTHQGSGYTF

D: -
V: TRBV5-1
size: -
J: TRBJ2-7
DNA: TGCGCCAGCAGCTTGGTTGGGGGACACTCCTACGAGCAGTACTTC
CDR3: CASSLVGGHSYEQYF

D: TRBD1
V: TRBV12-3/TRBV12-4
size: -
J: TRBJ1-5
DNA: TGTGCCAGCAGTCAGGGGGCCGGGGGGCCCCAGCATTTT
CDR3: CASSQGAGGPQHF

D: TRBD1
V: TRBV7-2
size: -
J: TRBJ2-7
DNA: TGTGCCAGCAGTTATGGGACAGGGGGTAACTACGAGCAGTACTTC
CDR3: CASSYGTGGNYEQYF

D: TRBD1
V: TRBV10-3
size: -
J: TRBJ2-7
DNA: TGTGCCATCAGTGTGCAGGGGGCTCCGTACGAGCAGTACTTC
CDR3: CAISVQGAPYEQYF

D: -
V: TRBV7-2
size: -
J: TRBJ2-7
DNA: TGTGCCAGCAGCTTATCTCACACGGGCTCCTACGAGCAGTACTTC
CDR3: CASSLSHTGSYEQYF

D: -
V: TRBV25-1
size: -
J: TRBJ2-1
DNA: TGTGCCAGCAGTGACCCCCGGGGAGCGGCCCTCTACAATGAGCAGTTCTTC
CDR3: CASSDPRGAALYNEQFF

D: -
V: TRBV6-5
size: -
J: TRBJ2-7
DNA: TGTGCCAGCATTGGTAGCGGCAACTCCTACGAGCAGTACTTC
CDR3: CASIGSGNSYEQYF

D: -
V: TRBV2
size: -
J: TRBJ1-1
DNA: TGTGCCAGCGGGCGGGGGGCGCGCCCTGAAGCTTTCTTT
CDR3: CASGRGARPEAFF

D: -
V: TRBV28
size: -
J: TRBJ2-1
DNA: TGTGCCAGCAGTTTGGTCGAGCTCCAGGTAGGCTACAATGAGCAGTTCTTC
CDR3: CASSLVELQVGYNEQFF

D: -
V: TRBV11-3
size: once
J: TRBJ2-1
DNA: TGTGCCAGCAGCTTAGATATGGGGAGCTCCTACAATGAGCAGTTCTTC
CDR3: CASSLDMGSSYNEQFF

D: -
V: TRBV15
size: once
J: TRBJ1-5
DNA: TGTGCCACCAGCAGAGATACGAGGGATCTTCTGCCCCAGCATTTT
CDR3: CATSRDTRDLLPQHF

D: TRBD1
V: TRBV14
size: -
J: TRBJ1-6
DNA: TGTGCCAGCAGCTACGGGACAGCTAATTCACCCCTCCACTTT
CDR3: CASSYGTANSPLHF

D: -
V: TRBV29-1
size: -
J: TRBJ2-3
DNA: TGCAGCGTCCCGGGACTCAGTCGAGATACGCAGTATTTT
CDR3: CSVPGLSRDTQYF

D: -
V: TRBV19
size: -
J: TRBJ2-1
DNA: TGTGCCAGTAGTATATTTGGACTTCTAACCTACAATGAGCAGTTCTTC
CDR3: CASSIFGLLTYNEQFF

D: TRBD1
V: TRBV11-2
size: once
J: TRBJ1-5
DNA: TGTGCCAGCAGCCCCGACAGGGATCAGCCCCAGCATTTT
CDR3: CASSPDRDQPQHF

D: TRBD2
V: TRBV30
size: -
J: TRBJ2-1
DNA: TGTGCCTGGCACAAGGCGCGGGAGGGCAATGAGCAGTTCTTC
CDR3: CAWHKAREGNEQFF

D: -
V: TRBV18
size: -
J: TRBJ1-1
DNA: TGTGCCAGCTCCCTAGGGACGAACACTGAAGCTTTCTTT
CDR3: CASSLGTNTEAFF

D: -
V: TRBV24-1
size: -
J: TRBJ2-1
DNA: TGTGCCACCAGCTCTCAGGGTAATGAGCAGTTCTTC
CDR3: CATSSQGNEQFF

D: TRBD1
V: TRBV28
size: -
J: TRBJ2-7
DNA: TGTGCCAGCTTGGACAGGGGCCCCTCCTACGAGCAGTACTTC
CDR3: CASLDRGPSYEQYF

D: TRBD1
V: TRBV19
size: -
J: TRBJ1-5
DNA: TGTGCCAGTAGCAGAGGACAGGGGGCTAATCAGCCCCAGCATTTT
CDR3: CASSRGQGANQPQHF

D: -
V: TRBV2
size: -
J: TRBJ1-1
DNA: TGTGCCAGCAGTGAAGAACAGGGCTGGAACACTGAAGCTTTCTTT
CDR3: CASSEEQGWNTEAFF

D: TRBD1
V: TRBV28
size: -
J: TRBJ2-7
DNA: TGTGCCAGTTCATTCAGGGGGTACTCCTACGAGCAGTACTTC
CDR3: CASSFRGYSYEQYF

D: -
V: TRBV7-2
size: -
J: TRBJ1-2
DNA: TGTGCCAGCAGCTTAGTGACAGGAGGGGATGGCTACACCTTC
CDR3: CASSLVTGGDGYTF

D: -
V: TRBV18
size: -
J: TRBJ1-5
DNA: TGTGCTAGCTCACCAAATTTGGTTGCGCGGGACATACATTTT
CDR3: CASSPNLVARDIHF

D: -
V: TRBV15
size: -
J: TRBJ1-2
DNA: TGTGCCACCAGCAGAGAATCCGTTGGCTACACCTTC
CDR3: CATSRESVGYTF

D: -
V: TRBV7-9
size: -
J: TRBJ1-2
DNA: TGTGCCAGCAGCTTAGGGGGCCTCTATGGCTACACCTTC
CDR3: CASSLGGLYGYTF